This TCR beta chain is from a study of cytomegalovirus exposure and HLA in healthy donors. Looking at the study overall: Later analysis reported that the 120 or so validation repertoires shared the platform of the approximately 670 first-cohort repertoires. Study-wide results and limits: According to a subsequent analysis, TCR clusters identified in the first cohort showed a tendency to co-occur across the approximately 120 validation repertoires. Reports showed the classifier diagnosing cytomegalovirus status with high specificity and sensitivity. Rare sequences made up most TCRs, while some public TCRs were found in many donors.

On this clone itself: Its cognate antigen is unknown.

CDR1 is SGHTA, CDR2 FQGTGA, per germline. CDR3 length equals 13 residues. V lost 4 bases and J 9 bases, leaving 13 bases between the germline ends. The data were produced by immunoSEQ multiplex PCR, yet TCRdb's version contains in-frame clones alone and is incomplete. The sample gives about 74,000 clones, 90% to 95% of which show up once; about 1.4% is in the top ten. The sequence came from a man between 18 and 35 years old in good health and CMV-seropositive. The source material was PBMCs. The rearrangement joins TRBV7-3 to TRBJ2-1; the D is unclear. The CDR3 sequence: CASSSNLVGEQFF. In nucleotides, the CDR3 is TGTGCCAGCAGCTCAAACCTAGTGGGTGAGCAGTTCTTC.